This is a list of T cell receptor beta chains from one sample in a study of cytomegalovirus exposure and HLA in healthy donors. Generated by immunoSEQ multiplex PCR, the TCRdb table keeps only in-frame clones and is missing some. The repertoire consists of 200,000 to 300,000 clones, with about 90% occurring once and the leading ten covering 12%. The sequenced sample consisted of PBMCs. The receptors were sampled from a man in his late teens or twenties in good health and CMV-seropositive. CDR3s include the opening cysteine and the closing phenylalanine or tryptophan. D genes are given only for firm matches. Rows give clone size only sometimes, using once, few, many, or a class for an expanded clone.

TRBD2	14	.	TRBJ2-5	TRBV5-1	TGCGCCAGCAGCCTCGGGGGGTACCAAGAGACCCAGTACTTC	CASSLGGYQETQYF
TRBD2	14	.	TRBJ2-2	TRBV2	TGTGCCAGTGGACTAGCGGGAGGCTCCGGGGAGCTGTTTTTT	CASGLAGGSGELFF
TRBD1	15	.	TRBJ2-7	TRBV7-9	TGTGCCAGCAGTGGCCGGGGGGACAGGGACTACGAGCAGTACTTC	CASSGRGDRDYEQYF
.	14	few	TRBJ1-3	TRBV28	TGTGCCAGCAGTTTATCAGGCAGTGGAAACACCATATATTTT	CASSLSGSGNTIYF
.	12	.	TRBJ1-2	TRBV29-1	TGCAGCGCCACTCGGGACCCCTATGGCTACACCTTC	CSATRDPYGYTF
.	14	.	TRBJ1-2	TRBV5-4	TGTGCCAGCAGCTTGGCAGGACCCAACTATGGCTACACCTTC	CASSLAGPNYGYTF
TRBD1	17	.	TRBJ2-4	TRBV18	TGTGCCAGCTCACCCCCGGGACAGAGATTAGCCAAAAACATTCAGTACTTC	CASSPPGQRLAKNIQYF
TRBD2	15	.	TRBJ2-3	TRBV5-1	TGCGCCAGCAGCTTGGGACTAGCGGGCACAGATACGCAGTATTTT	CASSLGLAGTDTQYF
TRBD2	15	once	TRBJ2-2	TRBV4-1	TGCGCCAGCAGCCAAGATAGCGGGATCCCCGGGGAGCTGTTTTTT	CASSQDSGIPGELFF
TRBD2	17	.	TRBJ2-2	TRBV4-2	TGTGCCAGCAGCCAAGATCGGACTAGAGCGAACACCGGGGAGCTGTTTTTT	CASSQDRTRANTGELFF
.	15	once	TRBJ2-1	TRBV5-6	TGTGCCAGCAGCTTGATGTCTAGCTTTTACAATGAGCAGTTCTTC	CASSLMSSFYNEQFF
.	16	.	TRBJ1-2	TRBV19	TGTGCCAGTAGGGGATTTCAGGACTCGAATCTTTATGGCTACACCTTC	CASRGFQDSNLYGYTF
TRBD2	14	.	TRBJ2-1	TRBV6-1	TGTGCCACGGGGTTCGGGACTAGAGGCGATGAGCAGTTCTTC	CATGFGTRGDEQFF
TRBD1	16	.	TRBJ2-7	TRBV25-1	TGTGCCAGCAGTGAATTGGGGGAGCAGGGGGCCCACGAGCAGTACTTC	CASSELGEQGAHEQYF
TRBD1	15	.	TRBJ2-3	TRBV5-1	TGCGCCAGCAGCTCAGCCGGACAGGGGTTCGATACGCAGTATTTT	CASSSAGQGFDTQYF
TRBD2	16	.	TRBJ2-3	TRBV11-3	TGTGCCAGCAGCCCGTCGCTAGCGGGATTAACAGATACGCAGTATTTT	CASSPSLAGLTDTQYF
.	14	once	TRBJ1-1	TRBV30	TGTGCCTGGAGTGTAACTTATACTAACACTGAAGCTTTCTTT	CAWSVTYTNTEAFF
TRBD2	18	.	TRBJ2-3	TRBV7-3	TGTGCCAGCAGCTGCGAGCTAGGGACTAGCGGGCTGACAGATACGCAGTATTTT	CASSCELGTSGLTDTQYF
.	13	.	TRBJ2-1	TRBV28	TGTGCCAGCAGTGGCGGGACCAGTAATGAGCAGTTCTTC	CASSGGTSNEQFF
.	14	.	TRBJ1-1	TRBV6-5	TGTGCCAGCAGATCCCGGTCCGGGGTCACTGAAGCTTTCTTT	CASRSRSGVTEAFF
.	16	.	TRBJ1-4	TRBV4-1	TGCGCCAGCAGCCAAGGAATATGGACAGCTGTTGAAAAACTGTTTTTT	CASSQGIWTAVEKLFF
TRBD1	17	.	TRBJ1-2	TRBV2	TGTGCCAGCAGACCCCCCGGGACAGGGGCCTATAACTATGGCTACACCTTC	CASRPPGTGAYNYGYTF
.	14	few	TRBJ2-1	TRBV30	TGTGCCTGGAGTGAGGCGGCAGGCTACAATGAGCAGTTCTTC	CAWSEAAGYNEQFF
TRBD1	15	.	TRBJ1-5	TRBV9	TGTGCCAGCAGCGGCGGGACAGGGGGAAGGCAGCCCCAGCATTTT	CASSGGTGGRQPQHF
.	16	once	TRBJ1-3	TRBV4-1	TGCGCCAGCAGCCAAGAACCAGGGTACTCTGGAAACACCATATATTTT	CASSQEPGYSGNTIYF
.	15	.	TRBJ2-3	TRBV27	TGTGCCAGCGGTTACCGCGGCGGGATAACAGATACGCAGTATTTT	CASGYRGGITDTQYF
.	15	.	TRBJ1-2	TRBV18	TGTGCCAGCTCACCACAGAACAACAACTTCTATGGCTACACCTTC	CASSPQNNNFYGYTF
.	18	.	TRBJ2-1	TRBV5-1	TGCGCCAGCAGCTCAACAGGGACGGCTTTCGGCACCTACAATGAGCAGTTCTTC	CASSSTGTAFGTYNEQFF
.	17	.	TRBJ1-1	TRBV27	TGTGCCAGCAGTCTTCGGACACCTTTATTGATAAACACTGAAGCTTTCTTT	CASSLRTPLLINTEAFF
TRBD2	16	once	TRBJ2-7	TRBV4-3	TGCGCCAGCAGCCAAGTGGTAGCGGGAGTCCCCTACGAGCAGTACTTC	CASSQVVAGVPYEQYF
.	17	.	TRBJ2-7	TRBV4-2	TGTGCCAGCAGCCAGGGGGCCCCTAGCGGATTTTCTACGAAGCAGTACTTC	CASSQGAPSGFSTKQYF
TRBD1	16	.	TRBJ1-5	TRBV18	TGTGCCAGCTCACCTGAGTTGGGACAGGTGGGCCAGCCCCAGCATTTT	CASSPELGQVGQPQHF
.	14	.	TRBJ2-7	TRBV11-2	TGTGCCAGCAGCTTAGATTCCCTTGGGAACGAGCAGTACTTC	CASSLDSLGNEQYF
.	14	.	TRBJ1-2	TRBV4-1	TGCGCCAGCAGCCAAGTCAGCGGGGGCTATGGCTACACCTTC	CASSQVSGGYGYTF
TRBD1	16	.	TRBJ2-3	TRBV30	TGTGCCTGGAGTGGACTATGGACAGGGTTGCCAGATACGCAGTATTTT	CAWSGLWTGLPDTQYF
.	16	.	TRBJ2-2	TRBV27	TGTGCCAGCAGTTTCGATGGTAGCGGGAACACCGGGGAGCTGTTTTTT	CASSFDGSGNTGELFF
.	12	.	TRBJ2-5	TRBV2	TGTGCCAGCAATAGCAGACAAGAGACCCAGTACTTC	CASNSRQETQYF
.	14	.	TRBJ2-3	TRBV5-4	TGTGCCAGCAGCTATCCCGGCCGGCGAGATACGCAGTATTTT	CASSYPGRRDTQYF